This entry describes one T cell receptor (beta chain). The sample originates from a study of somatic mutations in cytotoxic T cells in rheumatoid arthritis. Sequencing used immunoSEQ multiplex PCR; TCRdb keeps in-frame clones, though not all of them. The sample contains some 10,000 clones, 77% of which appear only once. The clonotype was recovered from a man in his fifties in good health. Input material: CD8+ T cells sorted from blood.

The CDR3 loop is CASSLSAGEYLYGYTF. The CDR3 DNA sequence: TGTGCCAGCAGTTTATCCGCGGGGGAATATCTCTATGGCTACACCTTC. This sequence joins TRBV27 and TRBJ1-2, with TRBD1 as a possible D gene (5 bases). In germline, CDR1 is MNHEY, CDR2 SMNVEV (reference sequence). The germline V and J ends were trimmed by 0 bases and 4 bases, with 15 bases remaining between them. The length of the CDR3 is 16 residues.